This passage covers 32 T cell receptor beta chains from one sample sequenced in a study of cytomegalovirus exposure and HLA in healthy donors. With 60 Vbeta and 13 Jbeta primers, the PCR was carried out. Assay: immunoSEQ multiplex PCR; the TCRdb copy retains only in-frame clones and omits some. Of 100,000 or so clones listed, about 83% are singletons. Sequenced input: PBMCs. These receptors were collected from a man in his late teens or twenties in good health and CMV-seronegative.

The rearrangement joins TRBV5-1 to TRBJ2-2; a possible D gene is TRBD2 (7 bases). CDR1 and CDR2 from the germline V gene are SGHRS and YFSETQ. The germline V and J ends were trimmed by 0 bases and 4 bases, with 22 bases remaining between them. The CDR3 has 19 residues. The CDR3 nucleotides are TGCGCCAGCAGCTTGGTTGCGGGGGCTGTTAATCTGGGCACCGGGGAGCTGTTTTTT. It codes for CASSLVAGAVNLGTGELFF.

The CDR3 DNA sequence: TGCAGCGTTTTCGCGGGGACCACAGATACGCAGTATTTT. Translated, it gives CSVFAGTTDTQYF. This chain links TRBV29-1 with TRBJ2-3; TRBD2 is a possible D gene (6 bases). This CDR3 is 13 amino acids long. Deletions cut 5 bases from V and 2 bases from J, with 11 bases between. The germline gives CDR1 SQVTM, CDR2 ANQGSEA.

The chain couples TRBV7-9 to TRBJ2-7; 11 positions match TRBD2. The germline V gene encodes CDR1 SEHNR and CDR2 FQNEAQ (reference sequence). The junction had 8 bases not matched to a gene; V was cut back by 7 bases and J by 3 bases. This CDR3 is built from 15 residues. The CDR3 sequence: CASTPGTSGGYEQYF. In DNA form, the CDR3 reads TGTGCCAGCACCCCAGGGACTAGCGGAGGCTACGAGCAGTACTTC.

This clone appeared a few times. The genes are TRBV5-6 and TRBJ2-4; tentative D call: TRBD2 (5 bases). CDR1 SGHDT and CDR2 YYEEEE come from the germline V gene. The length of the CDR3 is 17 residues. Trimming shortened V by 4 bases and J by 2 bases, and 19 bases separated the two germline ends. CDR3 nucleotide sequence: TGTGCCAGCAGCCGAGAGGACGAGGGTTTGACCAAAAACATTCAGTACTTC. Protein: CASSREDEGLTKNIQYF. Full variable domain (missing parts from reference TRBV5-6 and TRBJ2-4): DAGVTQSPTHLIKTRGQQVTLRCSPKSGHDTVSWYQQALGQGPQFIFQYYEEEERQRGNFPDRFSGHQFPNYSSELNVNALLLGDSALYLCASSREDEGLTKNIQYFGAGTRLSVL.

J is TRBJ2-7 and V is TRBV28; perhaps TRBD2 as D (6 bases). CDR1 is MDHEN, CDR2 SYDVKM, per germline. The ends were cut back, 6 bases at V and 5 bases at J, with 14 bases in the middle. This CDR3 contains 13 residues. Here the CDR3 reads CASSESGRNEQYF. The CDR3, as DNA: TGTGCCAGCAGCGAGTCAGGGAGGAACGAGCAGTACTTC.

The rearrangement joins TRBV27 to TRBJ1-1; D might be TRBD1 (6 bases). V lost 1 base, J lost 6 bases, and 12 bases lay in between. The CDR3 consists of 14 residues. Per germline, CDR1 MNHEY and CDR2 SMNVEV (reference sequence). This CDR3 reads CASSLLSGVSEAFF. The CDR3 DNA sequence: TGTGCCAGCAGTTTATTGTCAGGGGTGTCTGAAGCTTTCTTT.

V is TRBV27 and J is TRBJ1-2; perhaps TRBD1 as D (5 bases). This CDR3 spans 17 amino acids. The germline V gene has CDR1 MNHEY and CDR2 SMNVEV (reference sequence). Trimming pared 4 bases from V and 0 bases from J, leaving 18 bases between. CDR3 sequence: CASSSLTVSPSNYGYTF. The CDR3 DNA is TGTGCCAGCAGTTCTCTGACAGTCTCCCCCTCTAACTATGGCTACACCTTC.

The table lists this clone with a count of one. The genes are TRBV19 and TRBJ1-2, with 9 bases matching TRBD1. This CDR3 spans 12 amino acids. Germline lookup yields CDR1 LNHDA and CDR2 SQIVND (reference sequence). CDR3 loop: CTAGTGFDGYTF. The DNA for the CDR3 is TGTACGGCCGGGACAGGGTTCGATGGCTACACCTTC. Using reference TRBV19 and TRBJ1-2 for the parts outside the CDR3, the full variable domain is DGGITQSPKYLFRKEGQNVTLSCEQNLNHDAMYWYRQDPGQGLRLIYYSQIVNDFQKGDIAEGYSVSREKKESFPLTVTSAQKNPTAFYLCTAGTGFDGYTFGSGTRLTVV.

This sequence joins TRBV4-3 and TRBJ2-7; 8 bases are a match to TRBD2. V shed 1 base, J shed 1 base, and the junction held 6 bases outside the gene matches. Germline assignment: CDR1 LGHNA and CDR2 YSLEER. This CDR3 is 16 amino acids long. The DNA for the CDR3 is TGCGCCAGCAGCCAAGGTGCGGCGGGAGGATCCTACGAGCAGTACTTC. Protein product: CASSQGAAGGSYEQYF.

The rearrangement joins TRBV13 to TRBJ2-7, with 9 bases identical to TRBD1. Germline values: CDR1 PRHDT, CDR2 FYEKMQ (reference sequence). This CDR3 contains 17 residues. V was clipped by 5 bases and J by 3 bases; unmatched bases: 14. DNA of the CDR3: TGTGCCAGCAGCCCCACCGTAACAGGGGGCGGTGTCTACGAGCAGTACTTC. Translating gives CASSPTVTGGGVYEQYF.

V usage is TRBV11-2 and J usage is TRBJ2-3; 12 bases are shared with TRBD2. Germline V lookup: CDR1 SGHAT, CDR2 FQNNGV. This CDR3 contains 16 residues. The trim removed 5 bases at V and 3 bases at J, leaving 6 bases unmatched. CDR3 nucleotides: TGTGCCAGCAGCCCCCGACTAGCGGGAGCGACAGATACGCAGTATTTT. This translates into CASSPRLAGATDTQYF.

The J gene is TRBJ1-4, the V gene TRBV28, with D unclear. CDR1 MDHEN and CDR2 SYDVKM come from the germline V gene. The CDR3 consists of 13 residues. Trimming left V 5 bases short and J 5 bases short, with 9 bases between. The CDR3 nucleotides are TGTGCCAGCAGTCCGGCCAGGAATGAAAAACTGTTTTTT. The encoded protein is CASSPARNEKLFF.

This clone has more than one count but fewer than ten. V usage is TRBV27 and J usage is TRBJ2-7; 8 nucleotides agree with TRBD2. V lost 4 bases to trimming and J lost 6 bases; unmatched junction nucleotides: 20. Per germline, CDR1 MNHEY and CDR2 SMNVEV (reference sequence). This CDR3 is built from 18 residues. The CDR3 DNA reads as TGTGCCAGCAGTTCCTCGACGGGAGGGGGTATCCGGGATGGCGAGCAGTACTTC. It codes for CASSSSTGGGIRDGEQYF.

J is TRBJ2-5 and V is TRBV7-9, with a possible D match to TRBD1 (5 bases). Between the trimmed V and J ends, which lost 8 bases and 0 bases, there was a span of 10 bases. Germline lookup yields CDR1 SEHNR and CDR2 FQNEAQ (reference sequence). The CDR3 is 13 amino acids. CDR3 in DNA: TGTGCCAGCTTGGGGCAGTACCAAGAGACCCAGTACTTC. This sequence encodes CASLGQYQETQYF.

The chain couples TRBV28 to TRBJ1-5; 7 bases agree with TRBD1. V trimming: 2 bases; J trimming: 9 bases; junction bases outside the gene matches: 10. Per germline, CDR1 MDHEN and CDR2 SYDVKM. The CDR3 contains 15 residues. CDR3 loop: CASSLAPGGEGPQHF. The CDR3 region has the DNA TGTGCCAGCAGTTTAGCCCCAGGGGGTGAGGGGCCCCAGCATTTT. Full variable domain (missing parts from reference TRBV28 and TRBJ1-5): DVKVTQSSRYLVKRTGEKVFLECVQDMDHENMFWYRQDPGLGLRLIYFSYDVKMKEKGDIPEGYSVSREKKERFSLILESASTNQTSMYLCASSLAPGGEGPQHFGDGTRLSIL.

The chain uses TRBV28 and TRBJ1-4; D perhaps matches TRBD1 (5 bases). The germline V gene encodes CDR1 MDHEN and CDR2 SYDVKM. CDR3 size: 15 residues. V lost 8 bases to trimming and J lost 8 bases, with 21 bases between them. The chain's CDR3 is CASAGGRGVEEKLFF. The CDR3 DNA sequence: TGTGCCAGCGCCGGAGGGAGAGGGGTGGAGGAAAAACTGTTTTTT.

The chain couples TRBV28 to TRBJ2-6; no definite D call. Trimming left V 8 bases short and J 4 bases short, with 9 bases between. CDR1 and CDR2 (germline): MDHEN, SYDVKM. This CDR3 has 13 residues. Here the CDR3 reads CASLVPGANVLTF. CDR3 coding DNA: TGTGCCAGCCTCGTCCCGGGGGCCAACGTCCTGACTTTC.

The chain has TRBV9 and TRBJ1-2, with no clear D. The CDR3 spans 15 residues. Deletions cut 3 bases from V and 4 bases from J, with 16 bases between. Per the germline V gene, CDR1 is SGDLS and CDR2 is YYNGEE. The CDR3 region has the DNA TGTGCCAGCAGCGCCCAATTAGGCAGCGGCTATGGCTACACCTTC. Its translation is CASSAQLGSGYGYTF.

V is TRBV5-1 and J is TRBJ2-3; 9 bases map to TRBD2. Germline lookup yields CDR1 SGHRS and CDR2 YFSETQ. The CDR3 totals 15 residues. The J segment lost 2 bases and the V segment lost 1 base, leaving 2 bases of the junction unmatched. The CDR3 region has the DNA TGCGCCAGCAGCTTGAGGACTAGCGACACAGATACGCAGTATTTT. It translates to CASSLRTSDTDTQYF.

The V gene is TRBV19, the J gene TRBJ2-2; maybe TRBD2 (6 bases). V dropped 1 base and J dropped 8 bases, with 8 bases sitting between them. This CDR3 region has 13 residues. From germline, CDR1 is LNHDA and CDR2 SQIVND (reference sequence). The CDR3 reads CASSIGSGGELFF. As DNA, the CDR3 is TGTGCCAGTAGTATAGGCAGCGGGGGGGAGCTGTTTTTT.

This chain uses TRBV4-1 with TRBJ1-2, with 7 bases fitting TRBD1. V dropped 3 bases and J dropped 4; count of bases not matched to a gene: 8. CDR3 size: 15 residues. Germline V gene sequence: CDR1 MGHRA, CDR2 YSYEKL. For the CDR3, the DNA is TGCGCCAGCAGCCACGATTACAGGGGTACCTATGGCTACACCTTC. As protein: CASSHDYRGTYGYTF.

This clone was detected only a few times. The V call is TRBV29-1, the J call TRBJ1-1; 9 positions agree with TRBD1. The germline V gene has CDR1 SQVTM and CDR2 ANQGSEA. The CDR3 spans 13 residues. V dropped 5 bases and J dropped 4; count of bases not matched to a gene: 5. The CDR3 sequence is CSVKQGASTEAFF. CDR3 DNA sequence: TGCAGCGTTAAACAGGGGGCGAGCACTGAAGCTTTCTTT.

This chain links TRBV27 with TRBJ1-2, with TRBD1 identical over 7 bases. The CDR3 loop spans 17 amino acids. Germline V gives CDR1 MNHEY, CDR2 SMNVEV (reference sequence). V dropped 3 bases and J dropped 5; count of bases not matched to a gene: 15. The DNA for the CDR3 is TGTGCCAGCAGTTTCTTTACAGGGGACGCCCTTAGGTATGGCTACACCTTC. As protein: CASSFFTGDALRYGYTF.

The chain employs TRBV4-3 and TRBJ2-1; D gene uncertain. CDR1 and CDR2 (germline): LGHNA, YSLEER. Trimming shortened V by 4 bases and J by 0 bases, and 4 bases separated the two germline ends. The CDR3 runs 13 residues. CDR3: CASSLGSYNEQFF. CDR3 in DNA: TGCGCCAGCAGCCTCGGCTCCTACAATGAGCAGTTCTTC.

CDR3 nucleotide sequence: TGTGCCAGCAGCCTCCTACTGCGGGAGGGAGGGGAGCAGTTCTTC. Translated, it gives CASSLLLREGGEQFF. The chain couples TRBV14 to TRBJ2-1, with 9 bases that match TRBD2. Trimming removed 4 bases from V and 10 bases from J; junction bases left unmatched: 11. The germline CDR1 and CDR2 sequences are SGHDN and FVKESK. The CDR3 covers 15 residues. Supplemented by reference TRBV14 and TRBJ2-1, the full variable domain reads EAGVTQFPSHSVIEKGQTVTLRCDPISGHDNLYWYRRVMGKEIKFLLHFVKESKQDESGMPNNRFLAERTGGTYSTLKVQPAELEDSGVYFCASSLLLREGGEQFFGPGTRLTVL.

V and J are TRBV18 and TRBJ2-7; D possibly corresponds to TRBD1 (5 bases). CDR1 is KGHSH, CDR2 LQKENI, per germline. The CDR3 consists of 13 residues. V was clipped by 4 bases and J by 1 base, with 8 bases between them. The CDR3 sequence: CASSLGASYEQYF. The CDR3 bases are TGTGCCAGCTCACTAGGGGCTTCCTACGAGCAGTACTTC.

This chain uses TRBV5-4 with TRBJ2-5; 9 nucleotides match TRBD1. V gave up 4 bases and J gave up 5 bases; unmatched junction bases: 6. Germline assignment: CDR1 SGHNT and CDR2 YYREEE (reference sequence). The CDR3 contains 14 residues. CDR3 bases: TGTGCCAGCAGCCAGGGACAGGGACGGGAGACCCAGTACTTC. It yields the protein CASSQGQGRETQYF.

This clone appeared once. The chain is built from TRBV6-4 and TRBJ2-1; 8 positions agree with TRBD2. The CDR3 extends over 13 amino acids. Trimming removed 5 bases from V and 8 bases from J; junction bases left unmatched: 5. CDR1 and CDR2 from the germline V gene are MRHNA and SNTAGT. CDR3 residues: CASSQRERDEQFF. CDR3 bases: TGTGCCAGCAGTCAGCGGGAGAGGGATGAGCAGTTCTTC.

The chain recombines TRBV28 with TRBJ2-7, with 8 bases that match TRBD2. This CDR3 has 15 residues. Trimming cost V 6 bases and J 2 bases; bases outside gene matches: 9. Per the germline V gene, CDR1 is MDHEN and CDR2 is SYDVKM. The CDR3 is CASSPAHGRAYEQYF. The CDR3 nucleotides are TGTGCCAGCAGCCCCGCCCACGGGAGGGCCTACGAGCAGTACTTC.

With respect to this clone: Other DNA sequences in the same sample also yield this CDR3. In DNA, the CDR3 is TGTGCCAGCAGTTTAACGGGGGGGACTGAAGCTTTCTTT. Residues: CASSLTGGTEAFF. The rearrangement uses TRBV28 and TRBJ1-1, with a possible D match to TRBD1 (5 bases). This CDR3 spans 13 amino acids. Germline V gives CDR1 MDHEN, CDR2 SYDVKM. V lost 2 bases and J 5 bases, leaving 9 bases between the germline ends.

CDR3 sequence reads: CASSLLLAGQETQYF. CDR3 DNA: TGTGCCAGCAGTTTATTACTAGCGGGACAAGAGACCCAGTACTTC. J is TRBJ2-5 and V is TRBV28, with 10 bases lining up with TRBD2. CDR1 and CDR2 (germline): MDHEN, SYDVKM. V gave up 1 base and J gave up 2 bases; unmatched junction bases: 1. The CDR3 is 15 residues long.

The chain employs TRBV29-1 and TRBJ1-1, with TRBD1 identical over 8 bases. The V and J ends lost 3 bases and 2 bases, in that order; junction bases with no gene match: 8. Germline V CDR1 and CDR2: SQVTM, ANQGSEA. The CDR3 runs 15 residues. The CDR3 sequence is CSVDLRRGQNTEAFF. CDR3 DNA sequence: TGCAGCGTTGACCTTCGCAGGGGGCAAAACACTGAAGCTTTCTTT.